The 13 T cell receptor beta chains presented below share a single source sample, sequenced in a study of blood T cell repertoires in COVID-19. Produced via immunoSEQ multiplex PCR; TCRdb's table is partial and in-frame only. The table shows 82,000 or so clones, with approximately 90% occurring only once. Sequences were obtained from PBMCs or T cells enriched from blood (not recorded which). These receptors originate from a woman in her forties or fifties with acute COVID-19.

The rearrangement links TRBV5-1 to TRBJ2-1; 14 bases map to TRBD2. Unmatched junction bases numbered 12, after V lost 4 bases and J lost 3 bases. CDR1 SGHRS and CDR2 YFSETQ come from the germline V gene. The CDR3 totals 19 residues. The CDR3 nucleotides are TGCGCCAGCAGCCTGAGACTAGCGGGAGGGCTCGGGAACTACAATGAGCAGTTCTTC. It encodes CASSLRLAGGLGNYNEQFF.

The chain links TRBV18 to TRBJ1-1; 8 bases fit TRBD1. The CDR3 covers 17 residues. Looked up from germline, CDR1 is KGHSH and CDR2 is LQKENI. V lost 5 bases and J lost 2; bases outside the gene matches: 13. DNA of the CDR3: TGTGCCAGCTCATCTCAATTAACAGGGGGGAAAAACACTGAAGCTTTCTTT. Amino acids: CASSSQLTGGKNTEAFF.

The CDR3 nucleotides read TGTGCCAGCAGCCAAGAGTGGGACGGAGGGCTAGCGGGAGAAGGGAATGAGCAGTTCTTC. It yields the protein CASSQEWDGGLAGEGNEQFF. The chain employs TRBV4-2 and TRBJ2-1; 10 bases line up with TRBD2. CDR1 and CDR2 (germline): LGHNA, YNFKEQ. The ends lost 0 bases at V and 7 bases at J; junction bases unmatched: 18. The CDR3 loop spans 20 amino acids.

This clone has just a few counts. The rearrangement links TRBV30 to TRBJ1-6, with TRBD1 matching over 9 bases. The CDR3 spans 13 residues. Germline V gene data show CDR1 as GTSNPN and CDR2 as SVGIG (reference sequence). V shed 6 bases, J shed 9 bases, and the junction held 6 bases outside the gene matches. CDR3 DNA: TGTGCCTGTGAACAGGGGGCAGGTTCACCCCTCCACTTT. Translating it yields CACEQGAGSPLHF.

This chain uses TRBV25-1 with TRBJ1-4; no clear D gene. V lost 3 bases, J lost 2 bases, and 4 bases lay in between. This CDR3 has 13 amino acids. Germline loops: CDR1 MGHDK, CDR2 SYGVNS. In nucleotides, the CDR3 is TGTGCCAGCAGTGAGCGGACTAATGAAAAACTGTTTTTT. This codes for CASSERTNEKLFF. Full variable domain (outside the CDR3, taken from reference TRBV25-1 and TRBJ1-4): EADIYQTPRYLVIGTGKKITLECSQTMGHDKMYWYQQDPGMELHLIHYSYGVNSTEKGDLSSESTVSRIRTEHFPLTLESARPSHTSQYLCASSERTNEKLFFGSGTQLSVL.

This rearrangement joins TRBV5-8 to TRBJ1-1; a weak D match, TRBD1 (6 bases). Trimming removed 4 bases from V and 1 base from J, with 14 bases in between. This CDR3 comprises 15 residues. Germline V gene sequence: CDR1 SGHTS, CDR2 YDEGEE. As DNA, the CDR3 is TGTGCCAGCAGCACCAATCACAGGGAGAACACTGAAGCTTTCTTT. Protein product: CASSTNHRENTEAFF.

This chain's CDR3 is CASSLPRSYGYTF. The CDR3 coding sequence is TGTGCCAGCAGCTTACCGAGATCCTATGGCTACACCTTC. This sequence joins TRBV11-3 and TRBJ1-2; D not certain. This CDR3 has 13 amino acids. Germline V CDR1 and CDR2: SGHNT, YENEEA. V lost 2 bases and J 4 bases, leaving 8 bases between the germline ends.

The chain joins TRBV5-5 to TRBJ1-1; no reliable D call. CDR1 and CDR2 (germline): SGHKS, YYEKEE (reference sequence). The CDR3 has 15 amino acids. Trimming left V 0 bases short and J 0 bases short, with 9 bases between. The CDR3 coding sequence is TGTGCCAGCAGCTTGGAAGGAGGGCTGAACACTGAAGCTTTCTTT. It codes for CASSLEGGLNTEAFF.

The J gene is TRBJ1-1, the V gene TRBV5-1; 9 positions match TRBD1. CDR1 SGHRS and CDR2 YFSETQ come from the germline V gene. CDR3 length equals 15 residues. The ends lost 1 base at V and 3 bases at J; junction bases unmatched: 4. The CDR3 sequence is CASSLRTGEYTEAFF. The CDR3 bases are TGCGCCAGCAGCTTGAGGACAGGGGAGTACACTGAAGCTTTCTTT.

This clone was found once. The genes are TRBV27 and TRBJ1-2; 11 nucleotides align to TRBD1. CDR1 and CDR2 (germline): MNHEY, SMNVEV (reference sequence). V gave up 2 bases and J gave up 6 bases; unmatched junction bases: 5. This CDR3 has 15 residues. This CDR3 reads CASSLGDRGSNGYTF. The DNA of the CDR3 is TGTGCCAGCAGTTTAGGGGACAGGGGGTCCAATGGCTACACCTTC.

V is TRBV19 and J is TRBJ2-1; 7 bases match TRBD2. From germline, CDR1 is LNHDA and CDR2 SQIVND (reference sequence). The CDR3 consists of 15 residues. Trimming took 4 bases from V and 3 from J; bases not matched to a gene: 6. This CDR3 is CASSTGGGNYNEQFF. DNA of the CDR3: TGTGCCAGTAGTACCGGGGGAGGGAACTACAATGAGCAGTTCTTC.

In DNA form, the CDR3 reads TGTGCCAGCAGTTCCCTAAGGGGACAGGGGAATCAGCCCCAGCATTTT. Amino acid sequence: CASSSLRGQGNQPQHF. The rearrangement links TRBV27 to TRBJ1-5; 10 bases map to TRBD1. CDR3 length: 16 amino acids. Germline V CDR1 and CDR2: MNHEY, SMNVEV (reference sequence). With 4 bases clipped from V and 4 bases from J, the junction kept 7 bases outside the gene matches.

The V and J genes are TRBV6-5 and TRBJ1-4; possibly TRBD1 for D (5 bases). Germline values: CDR1 MNHEY, CDR2 SVGAGI. Trimming removed 3 bases from V and 2 bases from J, with 7 bases in between. The CDR3 consists of 14 residues. Here the CDR3 reads CASSYQGTNEKLFF. The CDR3 DNA sequence: TGTGCCAGCAGTTATCAGGGTACTAATGAAAAACTGTTTTTT.